This passage covers 19 T cell receptor beta chains from one sample sequenced in a study of T-cell reconstitution after alpha-beta-depleted transplantation in children. Preparation of the TCRbeta library involved a method that used unique molecular identifiers. Via MiXCR, TCRdb re-called the PCR reads, giving one row per CDR3 protein. The data hold a few hundred thousand distinct CDR3 sequences, with roughly 20% observed a single time. This specimen consisted of PBMCs from the stem cell graft donor, obtained from the stem cell graft. All receptors come from a human donor who donated a stem cell graft to a child with acute myeloid leukemia.

This clonotype was observed a few times. The chain employs TRBV12-3 or TRBV12-4 and TRBJ2-7, with a tentative D call TRBD1 (6 bases). CDR3 length equals 15 residues. Trimming stripped 4 bases from V and 2 bases from J, with 15 bases between. CDR3 residues: CASSYQGPGAYEQYF. Here the CDR3 DNA reads TGTGCCAGCAGTTACCAAGGGCCAGGGGCCTACGAGCAGTACTTC.

This clonotype occurred a few times. The chain couples TRBV2 to TRBJ1-2, with TRBD1 matching over 7 bases. This CDR3 is built from 13 residues. V trimming: 9 bases; J trimming: 4 bases; junction bases outside the gene matches: 8. Germline V lookup: CDR1 SNHLY, CDR2 FYNNEI. CDR3 region: CASLTGTSYGYTF. CDR3 sequence (DNA): TGTGCCAGTCTGACAGGGACCAGCTATGGCTACACCTTC. The full variable domain, its missing parts supplied by reference TRBV2 and TRBJ1-2, is EPEVTQTPSHQVTQMGQEVILRCVPISNHLYFYWYRQILGQKVEFLVSFYNNEISEKSEIFDDQFSVERPDGSNFTLKIRSTKLEDSAMYFCASLTGTSYGYTFGSGTRLTVV.

This clonotype was observed many times. The V gene is TRBV20-1, the J gene TRBJ2-7; unclear D gene. The germline V and J ends were trimmed by 4 bases and 3 bases, with 16 bases remaining between them. Germline lookup yields CDR1 DFQATT and CDR2 SNEGSKA (reference sequence). The CDR3 spans 14 residues. In DNA, the CDR3 is TGCAGTGCTACCGAGTCGAGACTCCTCTACGAGCAGTACTTC. Encoded protein: CSATESRLLYEQYF.

This clonotype showed up just a few times. The genes are TRBV4-1 and TRBJ1-3; D uncertain. V lost 0 bases and J lost 3, with 12 bases in between. The CDR3 sequence is 16 residues long. Germline CDR1 is MGHRA and CDR2 is YSYEKL. CDR3: CASSQEPRSSGNTIYF. CDR3 in DNA: TGCGCCAGCAGCCAAGAACCCAGGAGCAGTGGAAACACCATATATTTT.

This clonotype was seen at least ten times. The V and J genes are TRBV25-1 and TRBJ2-1; 12 bases are shared with TRBD1. CDR1 is MGHDK, CDR2 SYGVNS, per germline. After removal of 7 bases from V and 5 bases from J, the junction contained 6 bases not matched to a gene. CDR3 length: 15 residues. CDR3 loop: CASTVGTGGHNEQFF. For the CDR3, the DNA is TGTGCCAGCACGGTAGGGACAGGGGGCCACAATGAGCAGTTCTTC.

This clonotype was picked up many times. A junction end diverges from the germline sequence, so it may reflect a read error. In DNA, the CDR3 is TGCAGCGTTGAAGATCCCGATTACGGGCAGTACTTC. Translating gives CSVEDPDYGQYF. This chain joins TRBV29-1 and TRBJ2-7, with no clear D. The CDR3 covers 12 residues. CDR1 is SQVTM, CDR2 ANQGSEA, per germline.

The chain carries TRBV12-3 or TRBV12-4 and TRBJ1-2, with 8 bases lining up with TRBD1. The CDR3 length is 15 residues. V trimming: 6 bases; J trimming: 4 bases; junction bases outside the gene matches: 10. For the CDR3, the DNA is TGTGCCAGCAGCCCTAGACAGGGGAAAGGCTATGGCTACACCTTC. It is translated as CASSPRQGKGYGYTF.

This chain links TRBV27 with TRBJ1-1; D unresolved. Germline lookup yields CDR1 MNHEY and CDR2 SMNVEV (reference sequence). This CDR3 has 14 amino acids. V shed 0 bases and J shed 2 bases, with 7 bases lying between them. CDR3 sequence (DNA): TGTGCCAGCAGTTTATCGTGGCATAACACTGAAGCTTTCTTT. The encoded protein is CASSLSWHNTEAFF.

The chain joins TRBV20-1 to TRBJ2-7; 10 bases map to TRBD2. Germline assignment: CDR1 DFQATT and CDR2 SNEGSKA (reference sequence). The J segment lost 6 bases and the V segment lost 3 bases, leaving 8 bases of the junction unmatched. This CDR3 is 14 amino acids long. CDR3 DNA sequence: TGCAGTGCTAGGAGGGGGACTAGCGTCGGCGAGCAGTACTTC. Amino acid sequence: CSARRGTSVGEQYF.

The table lists this clonotype with many counts. This chain connects TRBV29-1 to TRBJ2-7; 8 nucleotides match TRBD1. The CDR3 runs 15 residues. J lost 2 bases, V lost 5 bases, and 11 bases had no gene match. Germline V gene data show CDR1 as SQVTM and CDR2 as ANQGSEA. The CDR3 DNA follows: TGCAGCGTTCGACGCCAGGGGGCTACTACCTACGAGCAGTACTTC. Translated: CSVRRQGATTYEQYF.

On this clonotype: At one boundary the junction diverges from the germline segment, which might be a read error. This rearrangement joins TRBV5-1 to TRBJ1-1, with TRBD1 identical over 7 bases. This CDR3 spans 15 amino acids. Looked up from germline, CDR1 is SGHRS and CDR2 is YFSETQ. This CDR3 reads CASSPRQGSDTEAFF. The CDR3 DNA reads TGTGCCAGCAGTCCGCGACAGGGATCGGACACTGAAGCTTTCTTT. Drawing the rest from reference TRBV5-1 and TRBJ1-1, the complete variable domain is KAGVTQTPRYLIKTRGQQVTLSCSPISGHRSVSWYQQTPGQGLQFLFEYFSETQRNKGNFPGRFSGRQFSNSRSEMNVSTLELGDSALYLCASSPRQGSDTEAFFGQGTRLTVV.

Only a few counts were recorded for this clonotype. The V gene is TRBV28, the J gene TRBJ2-1; 11 bases are shared with TRBD2. Germline trimming cut 2 bases from V and 3 bases from J; bases unmatched to any gene: 6. Germline CDR1 MDHEN, CDR2 SYDVKM. The CDR3 contains 17 residues. Here the CDR3 reads CASSLAPGLADYNEQFF. The CDR3 coding sequence is TGTGCCAGCAGTTTAGCCCCGGGACTAGCGGACTACAATGAGCAGTTCTTC.

This sequence joins TRBV24-1 and TRBJ2-1; 7 bases match TRBD1. Trimming cost V 3 bases and J 6 bases; bases outside gene matches: 7. Germline V gene data show CDR1 as KGHDR and CDR2 as SFDVKD. CDR3 length equals 15 residues. The CDR3 reads CATSDPGTALNEQFF. DNA of the CDR3: TGTGCCACCAGTGATCCCGGGACAGCACTCAATGAGCAGTTCTTC.

Here the CDR3 reads CASSQVYAELYNEQFF. The CDR3 coding sequence is TGCGCCAGCAGCCAAGTTTACGCGGAGCTATACAATGAGCAGTTCTTC. The chain joins TRBV4-1 to TRBJ2-1; no reliable D call. Germline CDR1 is MGHRA and CDR2 is YSYEKL. CDR3 length: 16 amino acids. V lost 1 base and J 4 bases, leaving 14 bases between the germline ends.

The J gene is TRBJ2-1, the V gene TRBV24-1; the D is unclear. Trimming removed 1 base at V and 7 bases at J, with 7 bases between. The CDR3 loop spans 13 amino acids. Germline V gene lookup returns CDR1 KGHDR and CDR2 SFDVKD. The CDR3 DNA follows: TGTGCCACCAGTGATTTTGCGCAGAATGAGCAGTTCTTC. Translation: CATSDFAQNEQFF.

The V gene is TRBV12-3 or TRBV12-4, the J gene TRBJ2-2, with TRBD1 matching 7 bases. The CDR3 covers 16 residues. Losses at the gene ends were 3 bases for V and 4 bases for J; bases not matched to a gene: 8. The CDR3 DNA sequence: TGTGCCAGCAGTTTGGGTCGGGACAGCTCCACCGGGGAGCTGTTTTTT. It is translated as CASSLGRDSSTGELFF.

The chain links TRBV27 to TRBJ2-1, with D possibly being TRBD2 (6 bases). Germline lookup yields CDR1 MNHEY and CDR2 SMNVEV (reference sequence). The CDR3 consists of 12 residues. V was pared by 7 bases and J by 5 bases, with 9 bases between. CDR3: CASKAGNNEQFF. The CDR3 DNA reads TGTGCCAGCAAGGCGGGAAACAATGAGCAGTTCTTC.

The J gene is TRBJ2-2, the V gene TRBV24-1; D call uncertain. V lost 5 bases to trimming and J lost 0 bases, with 3 bases between them. Germline assignment: CDR1 KGHDR and CDR2 SFDVKD. This CDR3 region has 13 residues. The CDR3 coding sequence is TGTGCCACCAGTGTACCGAACACCGGGGAGCTGTTTTTT. Translated: CATSVPNTGELFF.

This clonotype was picked up a small number of times. CDR3 DNA: TGTGCCACCAGCAGAGATACTACAGTTTCGACTGAAGCTTTCTTT. As protein: CATSRDTTVSTEAFF. The chain recombines TRBV15 with TRBJ1-1; D call uncertain. The CDR3 runs 15 residues. Per germline, CDR1 LNHNV and CDR2 YYDKDF (reference sequence). The ends were cut back, 0 bases at V and 5 bases at J, with 13 bases in the middle.